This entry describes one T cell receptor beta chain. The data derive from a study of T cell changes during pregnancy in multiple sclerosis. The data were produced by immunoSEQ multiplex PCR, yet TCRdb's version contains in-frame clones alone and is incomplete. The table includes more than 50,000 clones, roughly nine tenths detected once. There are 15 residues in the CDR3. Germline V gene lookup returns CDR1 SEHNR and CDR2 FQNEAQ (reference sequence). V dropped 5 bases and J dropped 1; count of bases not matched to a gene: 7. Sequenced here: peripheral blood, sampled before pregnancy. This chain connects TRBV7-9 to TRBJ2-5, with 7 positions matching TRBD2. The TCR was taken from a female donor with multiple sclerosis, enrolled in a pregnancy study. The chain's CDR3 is CASSQWLAAQETQYF. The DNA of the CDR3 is TGTGCCAGCAGCCAGTGGCTAGCGGCCCAAGAGACCCAGTACTTC.